The T cell receptor (beta chain) under discussion was sequenced for a study of shared clonotypes between healthy human individuals. Regarding the study as a whole: Blood was the only sampled material, and tissue repertoires likely differ. Non-shared clonotypes showed lower generation probabilities than clonotypes common to all four donors. Generally, estimated richness proved larger in naive subsets than it did in memory subsets.

Details on this clone: The antigen is unknown.

Unmatched junction bases numbered 5, after V lost 3 bases and J lost 4 bases. This CDR3 comprises 16 residues. Per germline, CDR1 SGDLS and CDR2 YYNGEE. TCRdb keeps only in-frame clones here, not all; method: immunoSEQ multiplex PCR. This table holds about 1 million clones, about 70% found once. Specimen: memory CD4+ T cells sorted from blood. This sample's subset: CD45RA-negative fraction. The V call is TRBV9, the J call TRBJ2-2, with 11 bases identical to TRBD2. This sequence originates from a man aged 18-30 years in good health. CDR3 residues: CASSAPGLAVTGELFF. CDR3 in DNA: TGTGCCAGCAGCGCCCCGGGACTAGCGGTCACCGGGGAGCTGTTTTTT.